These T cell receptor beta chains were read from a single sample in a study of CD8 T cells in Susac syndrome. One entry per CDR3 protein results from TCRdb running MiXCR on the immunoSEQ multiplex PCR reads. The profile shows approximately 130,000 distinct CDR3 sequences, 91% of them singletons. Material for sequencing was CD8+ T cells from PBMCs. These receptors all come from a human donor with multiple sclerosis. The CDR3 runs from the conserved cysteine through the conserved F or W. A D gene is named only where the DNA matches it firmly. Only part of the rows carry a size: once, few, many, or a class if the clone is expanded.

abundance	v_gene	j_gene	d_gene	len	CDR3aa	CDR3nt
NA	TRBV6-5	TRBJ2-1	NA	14	CASSTHLSGNEQFF	TGTGCCAGCAGTACCCATCTCTCGGGCAATGAGCAGTTCTTC
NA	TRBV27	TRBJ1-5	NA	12	CASSILNQPQHF	TGTGCCAGCAGTATATTAAATCAGCCCCAGCATTTT
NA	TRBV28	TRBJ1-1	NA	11	CASSLRNEAFF	TGTGCCAGCAGTTTACGGAATGAAGCTTTCTTT
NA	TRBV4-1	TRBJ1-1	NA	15	CASSQGLTGNTEAFF	TGCGCCAGCAGCCAAGGGTTGACAGGCAACACTGAAGCTTTCTTT
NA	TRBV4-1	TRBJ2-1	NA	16	CASSQEGSGWYNEQFF	TGCGCCAGCAGCCAAGAGGGAAGCGGGTGGTACAATGAGCAGTTCTTC
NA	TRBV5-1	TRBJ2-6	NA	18	CASSSAGGPRSGANVLTF	TGCGCCAGCAGTTCGGCCGGGGGGCCCCGCTCTGGGGCCAACGTCCTGACTTTC
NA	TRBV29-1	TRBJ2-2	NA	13	CSVLVGYTGELFF	TGCAGCGTCCTCGTCGGGTACACCGGGGAGCTGTTTTTT
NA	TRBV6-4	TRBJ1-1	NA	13	CASSDSTGSEAFF	TGTGCCAGCAGTGACTCGACGGGATCTGAAGCTTTCTTT
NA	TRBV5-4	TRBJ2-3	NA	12	CASSHEADTQYF	TGTGCCAGCAGCCATGAAGCAGATACGCAGTATTTT
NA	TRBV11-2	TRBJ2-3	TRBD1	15	CASISGTGGRDTQYF	TGTGCCAGCATCTCCGGGACAGGGGGCAGAGATACGCAGTATTTT
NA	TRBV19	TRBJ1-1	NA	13	CASHERGWGEAFF	TGTGCCAGTCACGAAAGAGGGTGGGGTGAAGCTTTCTTT
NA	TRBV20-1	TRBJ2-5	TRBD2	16	CSAREGLAGYQETQYF	TGCAGTGCTAGGGAGGGACTAGCGGGCTACCAAGAGACCCAGTACTTC
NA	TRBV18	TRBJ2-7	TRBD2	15	CASSLSGGRSVEQYF	TGTGCCAGCTCCCTCAGTGGCGGGAGATCTGTCGAGCAGTACTTC
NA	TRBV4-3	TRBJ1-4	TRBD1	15	CASSQDTGQGGKLFF	TGCGCCAGCAGCCAAGATACAGGTCAGGGGGGAAAACTGTTTTTT
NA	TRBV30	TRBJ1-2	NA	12	CAWEGLEYGYTF	TGTGCCTGGGAGGGCCTCGAATATGGCTACACCTTC
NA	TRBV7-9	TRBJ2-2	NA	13	CASSPSRTGELFF	TGTGCCAGCAGCCCCAGTCGTACCGGGGAGCTGTTTTTT
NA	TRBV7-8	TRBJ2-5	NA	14	CASSPLRGQETQYF	TGTGCCAGCAGCCCCCTGCGGGGCCAAGAGACCCAGTACTTC
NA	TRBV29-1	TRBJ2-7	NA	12	CSAWEATYEQYF	TGCAGCGCCTGGGAAGCCACCTACGAGCAGTACTTC
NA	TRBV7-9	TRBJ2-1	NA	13	CASSPEATNEQFF	TGTGCCAGCAGCCCGGAGGCCACCAATGAGCAGTTCTTC
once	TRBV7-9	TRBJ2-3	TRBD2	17	CASSLPGLAESTDTQYF	TGTGCCAGCAGCTTACCGGGACTAGCGGAATCCACAGATACGCAGTATTTT
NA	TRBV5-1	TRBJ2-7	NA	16	CASGIALGAYPYEQYF	TGCGCCAGCGGGATAGCGTTGGGGGCCTACCCCTACGAGCAGTACTTC
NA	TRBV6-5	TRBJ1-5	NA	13	CASSYGVEQPQHF	TGTGCCAGCAGTTACGGGGTTGAGCAGCCCCAGCATTTT
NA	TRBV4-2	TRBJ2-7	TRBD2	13	CASSQGTSYEQYF	TGTGCCAGCAGCCAAGGGACTAGCTACGAGCAGTACTTC
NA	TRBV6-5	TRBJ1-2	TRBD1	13	CASRGDRGGGYTF	TGTGCCAGCAGAGGGGACAGGGGAGGAGGCTACACCTTC
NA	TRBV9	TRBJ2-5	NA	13	CASSVDVQETQYF	TGTGCCAGCAGCGTGGACGTCCAAGAGACCCAGTACTTC
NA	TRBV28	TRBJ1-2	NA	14	CASSFPGHPYGYTF	TGTGCCAGCAGTTTCCCGGGACATCCCTATGGCTACACCTTC
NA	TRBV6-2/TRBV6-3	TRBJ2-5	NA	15	CASTPMGGPQETQYF	TGTGCCAGCACCCCCATGGGGGGCCCTCAAGAGACCCAGTACTTC
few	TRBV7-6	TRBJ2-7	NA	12	CASSLAGVEQYF	TGTGCCAGCAGCTTAGCGGGCGTCGAGCAGTACTTC
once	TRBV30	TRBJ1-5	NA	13	CAVETDSNQPQHF	TGTGCCGTAGAGACAGATAGCAATCAGCCCCAGCATTTT
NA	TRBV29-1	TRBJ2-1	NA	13	CSVLRESYNEQFF	TGCAGCGTCCTAAGGGAATCCTACAATGAGCAGTTCTTC
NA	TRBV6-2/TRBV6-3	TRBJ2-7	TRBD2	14	CASSYSGSFYEQYF	TGTGCCAGCAGCTATAGCGGGAGTTTCTACGAGCAGTACTTC
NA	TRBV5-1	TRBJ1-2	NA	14	CASSSPDGNYGYTF	TGCGCCAGCAGCTCCCCGGACGGAAACTATGGCTACACCTTC
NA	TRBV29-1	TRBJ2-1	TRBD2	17	CSVVGLAGVEFENEQFF	TGCAGCGTTGTTGGGCTAGCGGGAGTTGAATTCGAGAATGAGCAGTTCTTC
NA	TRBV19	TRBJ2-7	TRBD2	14	CASSFREGRGEQYF	TGTGCCAGTAGTTTTCGGGAGGGACGCGGCGAGCAGTACTTC
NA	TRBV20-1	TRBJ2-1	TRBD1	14	CSATLGQGWGEQFF	TGCAGTGCTACCCTCGGACAGGGATGGGGTGAGCAGTTCTTC
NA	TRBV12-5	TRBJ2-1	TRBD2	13	CASSGSATHEQFF	TGTGCCAGTAGCGGGAGTGCGACGCATGAGCAGTTCTTC
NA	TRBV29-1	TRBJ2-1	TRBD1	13	CSAGTGEVSEQFF	TGCAGCGCCGGGACAGGGGAAGTTAGTGAGCAGTTCTTC
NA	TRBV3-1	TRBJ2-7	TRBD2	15	CASSQGTSGSYEQYF	TGTGCCAGCAGCCAAGGGACTAGCGGCTCCTACGAGCAGTACTTC
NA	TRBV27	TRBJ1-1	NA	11	CASSTPGPAFF	TGTGCCAGCAGTACTCCAGGCCCAGCTTTCTTT
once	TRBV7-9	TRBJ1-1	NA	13	CASKGGLSTEAFF	TGTGCCAGCAAGGGCGGGTTGAGCACTGAAGCTTTCTTT
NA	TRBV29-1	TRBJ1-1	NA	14	CSVESLESNTEAFF	TGCAGCGTTGAATCACTTGAATCCAACACTGAAGCTTTCTTT
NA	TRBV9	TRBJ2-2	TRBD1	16	CASSGDRGLSTGELFF	TGTGCCAGCAGCGGGGACAGGGGGCTCTCCACCGGGGAGCTGTTTTTT
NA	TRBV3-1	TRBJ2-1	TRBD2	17	CASSQEWLAGAFNEQFF	TGTGCCAGCAGCCAAGAATGGCTAGCGGGAGCCTTCAATGAGCAGTTCTTC
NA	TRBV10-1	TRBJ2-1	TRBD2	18	CASRMAGTSGSSYNEQFF	TGCGCCAGCAGAATGGCCGGGACTAGCGGTTCCTCCTACAATGAGCAGTTCTTC
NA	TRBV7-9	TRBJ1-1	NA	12	CASTLQGDEAFF	TGTGCCAGCACCCTACAGGGCGATGAAGCTTTCTTT
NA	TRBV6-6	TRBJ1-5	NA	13	CASTDYSNQPQHF	TGTGCCAGCACCGATTATAGCAATCAGCCCCAGCATTTT